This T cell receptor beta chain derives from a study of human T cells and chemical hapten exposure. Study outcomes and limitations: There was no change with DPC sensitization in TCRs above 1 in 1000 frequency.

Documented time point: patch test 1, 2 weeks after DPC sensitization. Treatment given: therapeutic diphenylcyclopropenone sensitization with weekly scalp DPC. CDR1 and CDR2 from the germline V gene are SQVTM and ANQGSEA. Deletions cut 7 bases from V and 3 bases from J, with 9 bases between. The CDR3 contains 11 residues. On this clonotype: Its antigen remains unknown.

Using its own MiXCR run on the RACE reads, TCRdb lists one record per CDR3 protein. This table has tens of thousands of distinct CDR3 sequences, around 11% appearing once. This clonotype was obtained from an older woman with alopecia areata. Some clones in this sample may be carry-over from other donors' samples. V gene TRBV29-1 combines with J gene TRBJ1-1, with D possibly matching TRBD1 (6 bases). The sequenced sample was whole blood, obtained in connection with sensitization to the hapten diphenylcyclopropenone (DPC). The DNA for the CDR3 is TGCAGCGCGAACAGGGACACTGAAGCTTTCTTT. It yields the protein CSANRDTEAFF.